What follows is one T cell receptor (beta chain) and its context. Its antigen is unknown. Per-base quality was not reported, and no clone a single base away is much larger than it. The sequencing machine was an Illumina NovaSeq 6000. TCR cDNA was synthesized by 5'RACE template switching, which introduced a universal primer site and unique molecular identifiers. Priming of cDNA synthesis was performed from both the TCR alpha and TCR beta constant segments. Libraries were amplified in two PCR steps, with sample barcodes and sequencing adapters added in the second step. Libraries were sequenced on Illumina HiSeq 2500 (2x100 bp) or NovaSeq (2x150 bp). Regarding the original processing steps: Reads were demultiplexed and collapsed into UMI consensus sequences with MIGEC, and V(D)J alignment was performed with MiXCR. Vaccine-responding clonotypes were identified with edgeR using replicate PBMC samples, with FDR below 0.01 and a log2 fold change above 5 up to day 15 being required. Each bulk clonotype received a CD4 or CD8 identity based on whether the sequenced CD4 or CD8 repertoire contained that clonotype at higher abundance. TCRdb applied fastp at Q25 and MiXCR to the public reads, then kept only in-frame beta chains. A single entry per CDR3 protein holds the most common genes and DNA from its merged rows. In this record, the V and J calls reflect TCRdb's handling and not the investigators' own analysis. In this sample the table shows approximately 300,000 distinct CDR3 sequences, around 10% of which occur a single time. The top ten clonotypes cover less than 3.5% of the sample.

The sample is drawn from a study of T cells after yellow fever vaccination (dated by TCRdb to about 2019). Turning to the overall study: The SMART-Seq v4 Ultra Low Input RNA kit was used to prepare libraries from fractions with low cell numbers. To follow T-cell clones before and after primary and booster YFV17D yellow fever vaccination, bulk TCR alpha and beta repertoires were sequenced over time. Two healthy male donors, one aged 18 to 29 and one aged 30 to 39 years, were included in the cohort. Bulk PBMC replicates and cell subsets were isolated from blood drawn at multiple timepoints before and after both primary and secondary immunization.

General conclusions and limits of the study: FACS-sorted repertoires could contain abundant contaminating clonotypes from the bulk population, so computational filtering was required. A small share of clonotypes occurred in both CD4 and CD8 compartments, likely arising from convergent recombination. Because only a couple of donors were included in the study, the extent to which the findings can be generalized is limited. After the booster, most clones that had expanded after primary vaccination were detected again (roughly 95% of CD4 and roughly 86% of CD8), suggesting broad maintenance of memory. Compared with the primary T-cell response, the secondary T-cell response was faster but weaker, reaching its peak on day 5 rather than on day 15.

Sample treatment or condition, as interpreted from the label and publication: live attenuated yellow fever vaccine strain. PBMCs were isolated from peripheral blood using a standard Ficoll-Paque protocol. CD4 and CD8 T-cell fractions were isolated with Dynabeads CD4 and CD8 positive selection kits. RNA was extracted with TriZol from bulk PBMCs, CD4 and CD8 fractions, and dextramer-positive and dextramer-negative fractions. Trimming takes 5 bases from V and 1 base from J, and the germline ends sit 5 bases apart. Spanning cysteine to phenylalanine, the CDR3 consists of 12 amino acids. The only DNA kept is the CDR3, 36 bases in frame from the first base. The germline V gene (reference sequence) gives CDR1 as PRHDT and CDR2 as FYEKMQ.

The sample consisted of CD4+ T cells sorted from PBMCs, taken 45 days after the yellow fever booster vaccination. The sequence derives from a man between 18 and 29 years old who received the YFV17D yellow fever vaccine. Recombination connected TRBV13 to TRBJ1-2, with the D gene not clear enough to name. The CDR3 region has the sequence CASSRNNYGYTF. At the DNA level, the sequence is TGTGCCAGCAGCCGTAATAACTATGGCTACACCTTC.